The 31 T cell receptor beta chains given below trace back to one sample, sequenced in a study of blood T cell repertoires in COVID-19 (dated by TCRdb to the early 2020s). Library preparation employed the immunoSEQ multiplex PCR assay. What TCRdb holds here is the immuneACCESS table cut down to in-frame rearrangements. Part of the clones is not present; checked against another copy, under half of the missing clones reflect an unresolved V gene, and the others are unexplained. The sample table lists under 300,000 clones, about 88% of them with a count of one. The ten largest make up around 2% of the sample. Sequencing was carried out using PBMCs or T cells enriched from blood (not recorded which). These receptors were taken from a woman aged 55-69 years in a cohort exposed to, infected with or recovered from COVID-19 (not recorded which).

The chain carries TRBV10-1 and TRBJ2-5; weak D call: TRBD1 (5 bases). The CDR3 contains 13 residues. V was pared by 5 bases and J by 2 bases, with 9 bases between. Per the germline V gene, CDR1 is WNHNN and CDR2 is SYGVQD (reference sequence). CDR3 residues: CASSRQLQETQYF. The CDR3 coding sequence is TGCGCCAGCAGTCGACAGCTTCAAGAGACCCAGTACTTC.

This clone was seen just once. The CDR3 region is CASSRVDKGTDTQYF. DNA of the CDR3: TGTGCCAGCTCACGCGTGGATAAGGGGACAGATACGCAGTATTTT. The chain couples TRBV27 to TRBJ2-3, with D possibly matching TRBD1 (5 bases). V was pared by 8 bases and J by 3 bases, with 18 bases between. CDR3 length: 15 residues. Germline CDR1 and CDR2: MNHEY and SMNVEV (reference sequence).

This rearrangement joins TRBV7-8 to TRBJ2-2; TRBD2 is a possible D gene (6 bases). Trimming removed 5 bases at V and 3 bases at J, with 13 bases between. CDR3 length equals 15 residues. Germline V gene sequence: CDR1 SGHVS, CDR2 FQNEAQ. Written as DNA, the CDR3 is TGTGCCAGCAGCCATCGGGAGCGGGACACCGGGGAGCTGTTTTTT. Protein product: CASSHRERDTGELFF.

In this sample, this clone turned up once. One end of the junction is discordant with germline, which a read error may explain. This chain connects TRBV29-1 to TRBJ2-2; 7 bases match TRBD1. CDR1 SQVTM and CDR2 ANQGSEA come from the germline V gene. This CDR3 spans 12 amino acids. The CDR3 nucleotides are TGCAGCGGAGGGGGCGAACACCGGGGAGCTGTTTTT. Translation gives CSGGGEHRGAVF.

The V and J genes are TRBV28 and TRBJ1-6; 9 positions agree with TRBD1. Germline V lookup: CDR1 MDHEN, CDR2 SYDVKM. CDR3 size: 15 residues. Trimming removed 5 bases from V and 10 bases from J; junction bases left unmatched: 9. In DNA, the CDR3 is TGTGCCAGCAGTCCTCCTGACAGGGGGGGGTCACCCCTCCACTTT. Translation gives CASSPPDRGGSPLHF.

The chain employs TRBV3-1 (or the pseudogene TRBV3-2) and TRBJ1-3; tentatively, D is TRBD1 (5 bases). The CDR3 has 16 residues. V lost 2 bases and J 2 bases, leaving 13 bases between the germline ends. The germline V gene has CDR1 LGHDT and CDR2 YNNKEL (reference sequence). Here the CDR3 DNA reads TGTGCCAGCAGCCAACAACAGGTCCTCCCTGGAAACACCATATATTTT. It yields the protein CASSQQQVLPGNTIYF.

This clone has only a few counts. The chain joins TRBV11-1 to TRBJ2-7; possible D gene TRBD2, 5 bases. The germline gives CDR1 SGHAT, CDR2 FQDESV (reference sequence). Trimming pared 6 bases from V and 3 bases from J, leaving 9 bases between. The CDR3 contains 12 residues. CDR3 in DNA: TGTGCCAGCAGTCGCCGGGGCTACGAGCAGTACTTC. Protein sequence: CASSRRGYEQYF.

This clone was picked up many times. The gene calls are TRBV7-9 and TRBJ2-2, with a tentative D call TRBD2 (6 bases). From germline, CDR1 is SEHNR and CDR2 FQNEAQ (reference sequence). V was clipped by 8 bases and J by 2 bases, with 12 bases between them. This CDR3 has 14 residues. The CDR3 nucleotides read TGTGCCAGCGGGGGACTGGTAAACACCGGGGAGCTGTTTTTT. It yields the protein CASGGLVNTGELFF. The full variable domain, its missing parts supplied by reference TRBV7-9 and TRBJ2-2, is DTGVSQNPRHKITKRGQNVTFRCDPISEHNRLYWYRQTLGQGPEFLTYFQNEAQLEKSRLLSDRFSAERPKGSFSTLEIQRTEQGDSAMYLCASGGLVNTGELFFGEGSRLTVL.

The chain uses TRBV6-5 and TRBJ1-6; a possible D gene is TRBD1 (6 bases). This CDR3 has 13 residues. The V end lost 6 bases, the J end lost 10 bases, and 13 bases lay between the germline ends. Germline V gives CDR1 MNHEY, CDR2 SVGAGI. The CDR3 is CASSTTGNSPLHF. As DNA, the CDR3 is TGTGCCAGCAGCACCACAGGGAACTCACCCCTCCACTTT.

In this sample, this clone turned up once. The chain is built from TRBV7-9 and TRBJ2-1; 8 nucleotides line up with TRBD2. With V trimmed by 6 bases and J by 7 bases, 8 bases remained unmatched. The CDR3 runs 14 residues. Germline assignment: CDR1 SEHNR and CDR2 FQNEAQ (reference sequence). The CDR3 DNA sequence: TGTGCCAGCAGAGGACGGGAGGGTGTGAATGAGCAGTTCTTC. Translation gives CASRGREGVNEQFF.

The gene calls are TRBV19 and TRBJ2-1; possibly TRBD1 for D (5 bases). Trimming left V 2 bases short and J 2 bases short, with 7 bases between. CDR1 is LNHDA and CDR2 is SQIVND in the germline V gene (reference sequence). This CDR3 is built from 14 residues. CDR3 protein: CASSISGTYNEQFF. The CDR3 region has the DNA TGTGCCAGTAGTATATCAGGGACCTACAATGAGCAGTTCTTC.

CDR3 bases: TGTGCCACCAGCAGAGAACAGGAGAATCTAGCGGGAGTACTCGCCGGGGAGCTGTTTTTT. This gives the protein CATSREQENLAGVLAGELFF. The V call is TRBV15, the J call TRBJ2-2; TRBD2 aligns across 10 bases. This CDR3 has 20 residues. CDR1 is LNHNV, CDR2 YYDKDF, per germline (reference sequence). Trimming at V came to 0 bases and at J to 6 bases, leaving 16 bases not matched to a gene.

The CDR3 is CASSQGGLANNEQFF. CDR3 DNA: TGTGCCAGCAGCCAAGGGGGACTAGCGAACAATGAGCAGTTCTTC. The V gene is TRBV3-1 (or the pseudogene TRBV3-2), the J gene TRBJ2-1; 10 nucleotides agree with TRBD2. Unmatched junction bases numbered 2, after V lost 1 base and J lost 5 bases. In germline, CDR1 is LGHDT, CDR2 YNNKEL (reference sequence). The CDR3 covers 15 residues.

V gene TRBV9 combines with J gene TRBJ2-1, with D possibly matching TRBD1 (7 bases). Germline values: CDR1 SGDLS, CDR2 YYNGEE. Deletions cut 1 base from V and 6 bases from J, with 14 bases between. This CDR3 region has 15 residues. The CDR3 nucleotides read TGTGCCAGCAGCGTACTAGGCGGGGACAGCAATGAGCAGTTCTTC. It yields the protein CASSVLGGDSNEQFF.

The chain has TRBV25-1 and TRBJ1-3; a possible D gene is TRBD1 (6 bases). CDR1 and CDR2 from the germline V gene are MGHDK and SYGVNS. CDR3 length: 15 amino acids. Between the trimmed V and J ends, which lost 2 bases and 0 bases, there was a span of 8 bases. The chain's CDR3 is CASSEAGASGNTIYF. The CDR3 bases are TGTGCCAGCAGTGAAGCGGGGGCCTCTGGAAACACCATATATTTT.

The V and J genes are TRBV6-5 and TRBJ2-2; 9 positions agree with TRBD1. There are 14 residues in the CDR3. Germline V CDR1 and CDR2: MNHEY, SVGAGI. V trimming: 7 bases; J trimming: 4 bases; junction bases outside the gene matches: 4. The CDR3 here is CASTGTGFTGELFF. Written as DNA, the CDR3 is TGTGCCAGCACCGGGACAGGGTTCACCGGGGAGCTGTTTTTT.

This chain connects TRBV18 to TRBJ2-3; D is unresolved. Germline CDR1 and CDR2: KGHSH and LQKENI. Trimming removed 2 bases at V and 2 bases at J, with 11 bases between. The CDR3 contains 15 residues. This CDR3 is CASSPVEFSTDTQYF. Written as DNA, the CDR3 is TGTGCCAGCTCACCAGTTGAGTTTTCCACAGATACGCAGTATTTT.

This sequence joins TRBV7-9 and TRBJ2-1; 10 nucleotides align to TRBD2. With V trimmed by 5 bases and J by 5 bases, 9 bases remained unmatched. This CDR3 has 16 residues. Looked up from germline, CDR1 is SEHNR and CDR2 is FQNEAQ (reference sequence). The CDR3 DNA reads TGTGCCAGCAGCACCCCGGGACTAGCGCAACACAATGAGCAGTTCTTC. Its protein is CASSTPGLAQHNEQFF. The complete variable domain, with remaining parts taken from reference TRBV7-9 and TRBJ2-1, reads DTGVSQNPRHKITKRGQNVTFRCDPISEHNRLYWYRQTLGQGPEFLTYFQNEAQLEKSRLLSDRFSAERPKGSFSTLEIQRTEQGDSAMYLCASSTPGLAQHNEQFFGPGTRLTVL.

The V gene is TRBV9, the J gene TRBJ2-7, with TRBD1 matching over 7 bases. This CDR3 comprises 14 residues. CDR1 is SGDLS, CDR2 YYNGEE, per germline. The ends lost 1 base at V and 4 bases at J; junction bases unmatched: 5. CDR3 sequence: CASSVRGGLYEQYF. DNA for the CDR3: TGTGCCAGCAGCGTAAGAGGGGGCCTGTACGAGCAGTACTTC.

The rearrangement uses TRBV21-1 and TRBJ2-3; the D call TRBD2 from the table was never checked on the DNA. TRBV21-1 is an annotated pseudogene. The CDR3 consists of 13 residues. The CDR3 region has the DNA TGTGCCAGGGTGGGAGGTAGGACAGATACGCAGTATTTT. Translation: CARVGGRTDTQYF.

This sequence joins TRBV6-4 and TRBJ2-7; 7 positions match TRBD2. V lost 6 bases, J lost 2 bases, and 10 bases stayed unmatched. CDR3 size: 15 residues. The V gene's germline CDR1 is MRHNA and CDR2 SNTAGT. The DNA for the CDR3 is TGTGCCAGCAGCCGGGAGGCGGGAGAGACCTACGAGCAGTACTTC. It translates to CASSREAGETYEQYF.

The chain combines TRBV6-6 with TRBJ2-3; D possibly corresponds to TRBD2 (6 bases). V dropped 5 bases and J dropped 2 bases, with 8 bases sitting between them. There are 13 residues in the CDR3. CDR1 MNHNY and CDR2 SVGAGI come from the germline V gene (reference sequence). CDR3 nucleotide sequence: TGTGCCAGCAGTGCGGGATCCACAGATACGCAGTATTTT. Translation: CASSAGSTDTQYF.

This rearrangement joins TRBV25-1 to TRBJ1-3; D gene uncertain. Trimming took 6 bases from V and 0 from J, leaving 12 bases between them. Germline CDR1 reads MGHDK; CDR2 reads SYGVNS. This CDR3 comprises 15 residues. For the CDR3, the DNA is TGTGCCAGCAGCCCCCCGGGAGTCTCTGGAAACACCATATATTTT. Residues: CASSPPGVSGNTIYF.

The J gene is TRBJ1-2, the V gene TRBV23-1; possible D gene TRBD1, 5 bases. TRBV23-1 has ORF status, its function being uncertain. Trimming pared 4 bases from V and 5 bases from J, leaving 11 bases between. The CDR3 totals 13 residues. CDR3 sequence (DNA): TGCGCCAGCAGTCGACGCCCAGGGTATGGCTACACCTTC. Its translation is CASSRRPGYGYTF.

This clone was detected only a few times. The CDR3 coding sequence is TGCGCCAGCAGCTTAACGGGGGGCGAGCAGTACTTC. Its translation is CASSLTGGEQYF. The chain joins TRBV5-1 to TRBJ2-7, with TRBD2 matching over 7 bases. V lost 2 bases and J lost 6; bases outside the gene matches: 2. Germline assignment: CDR1 SGHRS and CDR2 YFSETQ. This CDR3 region has 12 residues.

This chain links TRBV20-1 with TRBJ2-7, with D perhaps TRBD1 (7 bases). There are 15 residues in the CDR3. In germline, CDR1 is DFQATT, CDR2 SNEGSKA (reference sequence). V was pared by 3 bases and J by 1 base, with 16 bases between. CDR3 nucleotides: TGCAGTGCTAGTCCCGCGGCAGGGGGGTCCTACGAGCAGTACTTC. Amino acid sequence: CSASPAAGGSYEQYF.

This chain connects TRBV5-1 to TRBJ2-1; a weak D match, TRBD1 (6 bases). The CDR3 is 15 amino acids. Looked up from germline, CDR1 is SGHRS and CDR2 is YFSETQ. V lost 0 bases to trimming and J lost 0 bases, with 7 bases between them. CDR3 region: CASSLEDSSYNEQFF. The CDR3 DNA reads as TGCGCCAGCAGCTTGGAGGACAGCTCCTACAATGAGCAGTTCTTC.

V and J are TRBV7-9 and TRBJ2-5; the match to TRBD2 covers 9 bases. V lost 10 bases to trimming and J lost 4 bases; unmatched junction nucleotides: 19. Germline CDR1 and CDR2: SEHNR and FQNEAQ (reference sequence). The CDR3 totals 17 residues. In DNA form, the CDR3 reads TGTGCCATAAACAGACTAGCGGACCCCAGGGGGTTAGAGACCCAGTACTTC. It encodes CAINRLADPRGLETQYF. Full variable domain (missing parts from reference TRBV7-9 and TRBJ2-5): DTGVSQNPRHKITKRGQNVTFRCDPISEHNRLYWYRQTLGQGPEFLTYFQNEAQLEKSRLLSDRFSAERPKGSFSTLEIQRTEQGDSAMYLCAINRLADPRGLETQYFGPGTRLLVL.

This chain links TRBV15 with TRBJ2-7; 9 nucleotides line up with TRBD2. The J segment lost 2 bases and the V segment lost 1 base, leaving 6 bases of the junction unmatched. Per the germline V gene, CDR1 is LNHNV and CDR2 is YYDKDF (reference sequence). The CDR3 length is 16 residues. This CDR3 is CATSRGLAGSAYEQYF. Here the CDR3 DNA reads TGTGCCACCAGCAGAGGGCTAGCGGGATCCGCCTACGAGCAGTACTTC.

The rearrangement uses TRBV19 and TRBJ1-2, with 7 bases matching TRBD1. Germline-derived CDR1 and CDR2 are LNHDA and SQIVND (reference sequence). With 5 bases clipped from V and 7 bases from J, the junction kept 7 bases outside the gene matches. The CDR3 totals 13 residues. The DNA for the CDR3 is TGTGCCAGTAGTTCCCAGACAGGGTTTGGCTACACCTTC. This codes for CASSSQTGFGYTF.

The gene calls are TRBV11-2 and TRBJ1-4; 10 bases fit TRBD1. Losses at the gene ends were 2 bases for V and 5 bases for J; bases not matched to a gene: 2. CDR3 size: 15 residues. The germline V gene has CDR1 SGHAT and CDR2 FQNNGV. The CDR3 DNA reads TGTGCCAGCAGCTTAAGGGGACAGGGGAATGAAAAACTGTTTTTT. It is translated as CASSLRGQGNEKLFF.